The next 7 T cell receptor beta chains were all read from a single sample in a study of T cell responses to AZD1222 COVID-19 vaccine. The data were produced by immunoSEQ multiplex PCR, yet TCRdb's version contains in-frame clones alone and is incomplete. The data hold tens of thousands of clones, with about 72% observed a single time. The starting material was peripheral blood, obtained on day 0 of AZD1222 vaccination. These receptor sequences come from an adult in good health.

Only a few counts were recorded for this clone. The V and J genes are TRBV5-6 and TRBJ1-5, with D possibly being TRBD1 (5 bases). V shed 5 bases and J shed 0 bases, with 21 bases lying between them. Germline loops: CDR1 SGHDT, CDR2 YYEEEE. The CDR3 spans 18 residues. CDR3 loop: CASSPPGQEPYSNQPQHF. The CDR3 DNA reads TGTGCCAGCAGTCCTCCGGGGCAGGAGCCCTATAGCAATCAGCCCCAGCATTTT.

The V gene is TRBV5-1, the J gene TRBJ2-2; 7 bases are a match to TRBD2. The ends lost 5 bases at V and 0 bases at J; junction bases unmatched: 7. CDR3 size: 16 residues. Germline V CDR1 and CDR2: SGHRS, YFSETQ. The DNA of the CDR3 is TGCGCCAGCAGTTTGACGGGACTACCGAACACCGGGGAGCTGTTTTTT. Its protein is CASSLTGLPNTGELFF.

This clone showed up just a few times. This chain links TRBV19 with TRBJ1-4, with D perhaps TRBD1 (5 bases). Trimming stripped 3 bases from V and 7 bases from J, with 12 bases between. The length of the CDR3 is 14 residues. Germline-derived CDR1 and CDR2 are LNHDA and SQIVND (reference sequence). CDR3: CASSMGRGGEKLFF. For the CDR3, the DNA is TGTGCCAGTAGTATGGGAAGGGGTGGTGAAAAACTGTTTTTT.

The genes are TRBV3-1 (or the pseudogene TRBV3-2) and TRBJ2-7; 7 bases are shared with TRBD1. V gave up 2 bases and J gave up 1 base; unmatched junction bases: 5. Germline V gene data show CDR1 as LGHDT and CDR2 as YNNKEL (reference sequence). The CDR3 consists of 15 residues. DNA for the CDR3: TGTGCCAGCAGCCAAAGACAGACAGGGTCCTACGAGCAGTACTTC. Its translation: CASSQRQTGSYEQYF.

The chain has TRBV30 and TRBJ2-2; D gene ambiguous. Germline CDR1 reads GTSNPN; CDR2 reads SVGIG (reference sequence). The CDR3 extends over 11 amino acids. With 2 bases removed from V and 6 bases from J, the gap between germline ends came to 4 bases. The CDR3 loop reads CAWSRPGELFF. For the CDR3, the DNA is TGTGCCTGGAGTCGGCCCGGGGAGCTGTTTTTT. The full variable domain, with the rest looked up from reference TRBV30 and TRBJ2-2, is SQTIHQWPATLVQPVGSPLSLECTVEGTSNPNLYWYRQAAGRGLQLLFYSVGIGQISSEVPQNLSASRPQDRQFILSSKKLLLSDSGFYLCAWSRPGELFFGEGSRLTVL.

The chain combines TRBV10-1 with TRBJ2-1, with 9 bases aligning to TRBD1. The germline V gene has CDR1 WNHNN and CDR2 SYGVQD (reference sequence). The CDR3 extends over 14 amino acids. After removal of 5 bases from V and 5 bases from J, the junction contained 4 bases not matched to a gene. CDR3 in amino acids: CASSPGTGNNEQFF. DNA for the CDR3: TGCGCCAGCAGTCCCGGGACAGGGAACAATGAGCAGTTCTTC.

J is TRBJ1-1 and V is TRBV20-1, with D possibly being TRBD1 (6 bases). Trimming cost V 8 bases and J 6 bases, with 13 bases left between them. CDR3 length: 11 amino acids. Per the germline V gene, CDR1 is DFQATT and CDR2 is SNEGSKA (reference sequence). CDR3 bases: TGCAGTACCTTGGGGGCCGCTGAAGCTTTCTTT. Translation: CSTLGAAEAFF.